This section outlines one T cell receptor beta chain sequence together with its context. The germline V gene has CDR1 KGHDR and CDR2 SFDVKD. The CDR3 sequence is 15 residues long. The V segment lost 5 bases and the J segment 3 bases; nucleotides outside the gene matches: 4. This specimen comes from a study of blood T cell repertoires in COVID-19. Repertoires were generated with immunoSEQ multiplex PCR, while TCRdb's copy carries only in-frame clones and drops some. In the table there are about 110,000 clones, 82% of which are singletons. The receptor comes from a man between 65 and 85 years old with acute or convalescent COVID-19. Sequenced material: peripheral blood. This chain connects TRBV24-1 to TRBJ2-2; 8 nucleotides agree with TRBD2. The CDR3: CATSAAGGYTGELFF. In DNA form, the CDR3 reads TGTGCCACCAGTGCGGCGGGGGGCTACACCGGGGAGCTGTTTTTT.